These 15 T cell receptor beta chains were all obtained from the same sample, sequenced in a study of PD-L1 blockade in urothelial cancer. Stated time point: peripheral blood 6 weeks after treatment start. The assay was immunoSEQ multiplex PCR, and TCRdb's table has in-frame clones only and misses some. The sample has 45,000 to 60,000 clones; around 90% are singletons. The sample in question was PBMCs, obtained around atezolizumab (anti-PD-L1) treatment. The receptors come from a man in his 60s with urothelial cancer.

The genes are TRBV18 and TRBJ2-7; 8 bases fit TRBD2. The CDR3 length is 14 residues. Per the germline V gene, CDR1 is KGHSH and CDR2 is LQKENI. V lost 2 bases, J lost 0 bases, and 0 bases stayed unmatched. The DNA for the CDR3 is TGTGCCAGCTCACCAGGGACTAGCTCCTACGAGCAGTACTTC. Amino acids: CASSPGTSSYEQYF.

This chain uses TRBV6-6 with TRBJ2-7; 8 bases match TRBD2. V shed 8 bases and J 0 bases; nucleotides not matched to a gene: 6. The CDR3 runs 14 residues. CDR1 and CDR2 from the germline V gene are MNHNY and SVGAGI (reference sequence). CDR3 DNA: TGTGCCAGCGCCGGGGGGGGAAGCTCCTACGAGCAGTACTTC. Translating gives CASAGGGSSYEQYF.

This clone was observed a few times. The genes are TRBV9 and TRBJ2-7, with 7 bases matching TRBD1. The germline V gene has CDR1 SGDLS and CDR2 YYNGEE. The CDR3 runs 15 residues. Trimming removed 4 bases from V and 7 bases from J; junction bases left unmatched: 14. CDR3 DNA: TGTGCCAGCAGCCCCCACAGGGGCCCCCTGGGGGAGCAGTACTTC. Its translation: CASSPHRGPLGEQYF.

The V gene is TRBV5-1, the J gene TRBJ2-7; 10 bases match TRBD2. The V gene end was trimmed by 3 bases and the J gene end by 5 bases; junction bases not matched to a gene: 8. The CDR3 is made up of 15 amino acids. In germline, CDR1 is SGHRS, CDR2 YFSETQ. The CDR3 bases are TGCGCCAGCAGCTCTTCCGGGACTAGCGTTAACGAGCAGTACTTC. It translates to CASSSSGTSVNEQYF.

This clone was seen once. This sequence joins TRBV27 and TRBJ2-7; 12 bases are a match to TRBD1. J lost 6 bases, V lost 4 bases, and 1 base had no gene match. The CDR3 length is 13 residues. In germline, CDR1 is MNHEY, CDR2 SMNVEV (reference sequence). CDR3 nucleotides: TGTGCCAGCAGTTGGGACAGGGGGCGCGAGCAGTACTTC. Translated, it gives CASSWDRGREQYF.

The gene calls are TRBV7-2 and TRBJ2-5; D call uncertain. Trimming took off 2 bases at V and 4 bases at J, with 17 bases between the two ends. The CDR3 covers 16 residues. The germline V gene has CDR1 SGHTA and CDR2 FQGNSA. This CDR3 reads CASSLTPPGSRETQYF. As DNA, the CDR3 is TGTGCCAGCAGCTTAACACCGCCCGGGTCGAGAGAGACCCAGTACTTC.

V usage is TRBV5-1 and J usage is TRBJ1-1; TRBD1 matches at 7 bases. With 6 bases clipped from V and 5 bases from J, the junction kept 7 bases outside the gene matches. Germline CDR1 SGHRS, CDR2 YFSETQ. The CDR3 is made up of 13 amino acids. CDR3 sequence reads: CASTTGDRTEAFF. The CDR3, as DNA: TGCGCCAGCACCACAGGGGATCGAACTGAAGCTTTCTTT.

Here the CDR3 reads CASSRIAGRTDTQYF. CDR3 in DNA: TGCGCCAGCAGTCGTATAGCGGGACGCACAGATACGCAGTATTTT. This chain uses TRBV10-1 with TRBJ2-3; TRBD2 agrees at 8 bases. V trimming: 5 bases; J trimming: 1 base; junction bases outside the gene matches: 5. This CDR3 comprises 15 residues. CDR1 and CDR2 (germline): WNHNN, SYGVQD (reference sequence).

CDR3 nucleotides: TGTGCCAGCAGCGTCGTCGGTGAGACTGAAGCTTTCTTT. It is translated as CASSVVGETEAFF. J is TRBJ1-1 and V is TRBV6-1; D uncertain. Germline V gene lookup returns CDR1 MNHNS and CDR2 SASEGT. The germline V and J ends were trimmed by 6 bases and 5 bases, with 13 bases remaining between them. The CDR3 contains 13 residues.

The chain employs TRBV11-2 and TRBJ2-7, with TRBD1 matching over 11 bases. Trimming took 4 bases from V and 3 from J; bases not matched to a gene: 11. The CDR3 has 17 residues. Germline CDR1 is SGHAT and CDR2 is FQNNGV. The CDR3 region is CASSSPNRDRGSYEQYF. The CDR3 nucleotides are TGTGCCAGCAGCTCCCCAAACCGGGACAGGGGGAGCTACGAGCAGTACTTC.

The sample holds a few counts of this clone. The gene calls are TRBV5-1 and TRBJ2-1; maybe TRBD2 (5 bases). Per the germline V gene, CDR1 is SGHRS and CDR2 is YFSETQ. CDR3 size: 13 residues. Between the trimmed V and J ends, which lost 5 bases and 9 bases, there was a span of 15 bases. CDR3 amino acids: CASSSPEGFEQFF. CDR3 nucleotide sequence: TGCGCCAGCAGTTCGCCCGAGGGATTTGAGCAGTTCTTC.

The chain uses TRBV9 and TRBJ2-5; 12 bases line up with TRBD2. The CDR3 spans 15 residues. V shed 3 bases, J shed 5 bases, and the junction held 5 bases outside the gene matches. From germline, CDR1 is SGDLS and CDR2 YYNGEE. The CDR3 loop reads CASSASGGAGETQYF. Here the CDR3 DNA reads TGTGCCAGCAGCGCTAGCGGGGGGGCCGGGGAGACCCAGTACTTC.

The genes are TRBV11-2 and TRBJ2-3; no clear D. The CDR3 is 11 residues long. Trimming took off 4 bases at V and 5 bases at J, with 4 bases between the two ends. CDR1 and CDR2 (germline): SGHAT, FQNNGV. The CDR3 nucleotides read TGTGCCAGCAGCTCAGGAGATACGCAGTATTTT. It yields the protein CASSSGDTQYF.

The chain recombines TRBV5-1 with TRBJ1-1, with D uncertain. The germline V gene has CDR1 SGHRS and CDR2 YFSETQ. V was clipped by 4 bases and J by 2 bases, with 12 bases between them. The CDR3 loop spans 14 amino acids. CDR3 residues: CASSDTSRNTEAFF. DNA for the CDR3: TGCGCCAGCAGCGATACGAGCCGTAACACTGAAGCTTTCTTT.

This clone showed up just once. The chain carries TRBV5-1 and TRBJ1-2, with 8 nucleotides matching TRBD1. The V gene end was trimmed by 4 bases and the J gene end by 6 bases; junction bases not matched to a gene: 2. The CDR3 extends over 12 amino acids. The germline V gene has CDR1 SGHRS and CDR2 YFSETQ. The CDR3 nucleotides are TGCGCCAGCAGCGGACAGGGAGATGGCTACACCTTC. Amino acid sequence: CASSGQGDGYTF.